This T cell receptor (beta chain) was observed in a study of post-analysis software for immune sequencing data. A remark on this clonotype: Its specificity is unknown.

V was pared by 6 bases and J by 11 bases, with 13 bases of the junction left unmatched. From germline, CDR1 is SQVTM and CDR2 ANQGSEA. This CDR3 has 13 amino acids. Sequencing libraries made from TCR beta cDNA carried unique molecular identifiers. TCRdb independently ran MiXCR on the PCR reads; one entry per CDR3 protein. The sample records 450,000 to 700,000 distinct CDR3 sequences, roughly 46% being singletons. Findings and limits, study-wide: Significantly lower normalized Chao1 diversity was seen in multiple sclerosis patients than in controls. Strong co-clustering by F measure was seen for same-batch samples. Controls showed lower frequencies than patients for five TRBV segments, and TRBV5-6, TRBV5-1 and TRBV20-1 were among these.

This receptor was taken from a girl aged 10-17 years with multiple sclerosis. The chain couples TRBV29-1 to TRBJ2-5; 9 nucleotides match TRBD1. The sequenced sample consisted of blood. This CDR3 is CSVLVGQGEEQYF. The CDR3 region has the DNA TGCAGCGTCCTAGTGGGACAGGGAGAAGAGCAGTACTTC.